This T cell receptor (beta chain) came from a study of response to subunit inactivated influenza vaccine. CDR1 is LGHNA, CDR2 YSLEER, per germline. This CDR3 is built from 15 residues. Trimming took 5 bases from V and 4 from J, leaving 17 bases between them. TCRdb redid the calling of the RT-PCR reads with MiXCR, one entry per CDR3 protein. The sample has more than 450,000 distinct CDR3 sequences, 6.5% to 8% seen once; the top ten hold over 10%. This clonotype was observed a few times. The starting material was PBMCs from blood, obtained around 25 months after vaccination. The chain combines TRBV4-3 with TRBJ2-5; D may be TRBD1 (6 bases). The sequence was collected from a man aged 50 to 75 who received an inactivated influenza vaccine. The CDR3 here is CASSVRLTGGETQYF. Written as DNA, the CDR3 is TGCGCCAGCAGCGTCCGACTGACAGGAGGAGAGACCCAGTACTTC.